Listed here are 8 T cell receptor beta chains from one sample, sequenced in a study of CD8+ T cells in alopecia areata. Extracted RNA was reverse transcribed, and the resulting cDNA served as sequencing template. Profiled with immunoSEQ multiplex PCR; TCRdb holds only in-frame clones, not every one. The sample contains some 150,000 clones, about 66% of which appear only once. This sample comprised CD8+ T cells sorted from blood, obtained at week 0. The receptor set was obtained from a human donor with alopecia areata.

This chain connects TRBV27 to TRBJ2-5; 9 nucleotides agree with TRBD1. The CDR3 totals 14 residues. The germline V gene encodes CDR1 MNHEY and CDR2 SMNVEV (reference sequence). After removal of 6 bases from V and 5 bases from J, the junction contained 7 bases not matched to a gene. DNA of the CDR3: TGTGCCAGCAGCTTCAACAGGGGGCGTGAGACCCAGTACTTC. This gives the protein CASSFNRGRETQYF.

V and J are TRBV12-5 and TRBJ1-1; maybe TRBD1 (5 bases). The V and J ends lost 1 base and 4 bases respectively, with 10 bases between them. There are 14 residues in the CDR3. CDR1 is LGHNT and CDR2 is FRNRAP in the germline V gene. The CDR3 DNA reads as TGTGCTAGTGGTTTGGCTGGGGGTTTCACTGAAGCTTTCTTT. This codes for CASGLAGGFTEAFF.

The CDR3 coding sequence is TGTGCCAGCAGCCAAGGGCGGGCTCACAGGGACTACGAGCAGTACTTC. Encoded protein: CASSQGRAHRDYEQYF. The chain combines TRBV4-2 with TRBJ2-7; D may be TRBD1 (6 bases). Trimming took off 1 base at V and 3 bases at J, with 16 bases between the two ends. Germline V gene data show CDR1 as LGHNA and CDR2 as YNFKEQ. The CDR3 is 16 amino acids.

This rearrangement joins TRBV6-5 to TRBJ1-4; D is perhaps TRBD1 (5 bases). Trimming shortened V by 4 bases and J by 3 bases, and 9 bases separated the two germline ends. Per the germline V gene, CDR1 is MNHEY and CDR2 is SVGAGI. This CDR3 has 14 amino acids. The CDR3, as DNA: TGTGCCAGCAGTTCCAGGGCTCCTAATGAAAAACTGTTTTTT. Amino acid sequence: CASSSRAPNEKLFF.

The CDR3 loop reads CATQDRDGGYTF. The CDR3 DNA is TGTGCCACGCAGGACAGGGACGGCGGCTACACCTTC. The rearrangement links TRBV6-1 to TRBJ1-2; TRBD1 agrees at 8 bases. The germline CDR1 and CDR2 sequences are MNHNS and SASEGT. Trimming took 10 bases from V and 8 from J; bases not matched to a gene: 9. The CDR3 loop spans 12 amino acids.

The CDR3 is CATYQGLQYF. CDR3 bases: TGTGCCACGTACCAAGGGTTGCAGTACTTC. This sequence joins TRBV10-3 and TRBJ2-7; D gene uncertain. This CDR3 has 10 residues. Trimming shortened V by 10 bases and J by 9 bases, and 13 bases separated the two germline ends. Germline V gene sequence: CDR1 ENHRY, CDR2 SYGVKD.

The chain recombines TRBV29-1 with TRBJ1-5; D gene unclear. Germline CDR1 is SQVTM and CDR2 is ANQGSEA. The CDR3 runs to 13 residues. Trimming took off 6 bases at V and 0 bases at J, with 9 bases between the two ends. CDR3 amino acids: CSVTANSNQPQHF. Here the CDR3 DNA reads TGCAGCGTAACAGCGAATAGCAATCAGCCCCAGCATTTT.

The V call is TRBV6-6, the J call TRBJ1-5; tentatively, D is TRBD1 (5 bases). With 2 bases removed from V and 2 bases from J, the gap between germline ends came to 13 bases. CDR3 size: 16 residues. Germline loops: CDR1 MNHNY, CDR2 SVGAGI (reference sequence). The CDR3 region is CASSYLDGGGNQPQHF. CDR3 DNA sequence: TGTGCCAGCAGTTACCTGGACGGGGGTGGCAATCAGCCCCAGCATTTT.